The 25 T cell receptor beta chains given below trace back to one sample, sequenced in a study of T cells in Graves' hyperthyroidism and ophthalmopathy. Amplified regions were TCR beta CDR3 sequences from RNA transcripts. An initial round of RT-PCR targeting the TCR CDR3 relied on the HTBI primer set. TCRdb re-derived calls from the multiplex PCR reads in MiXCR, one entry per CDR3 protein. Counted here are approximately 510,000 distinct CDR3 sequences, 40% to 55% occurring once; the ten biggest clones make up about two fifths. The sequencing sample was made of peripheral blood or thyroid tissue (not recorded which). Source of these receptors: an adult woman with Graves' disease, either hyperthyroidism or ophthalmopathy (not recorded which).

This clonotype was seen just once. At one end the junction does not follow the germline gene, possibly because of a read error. Here the CDR3 reads CAGSYRDTYQPQHF. The CDR3 bases are TGTGCCGGCAGTTACCGGGACACTTATCAGCCCCAGCATTTT. The V gene is TRBV2, the J gene TRBJ1-5; D perhaps matches TRBD1 (6 bases). From germline, CDR1 is SNHLY and CDR2 FYNNEI. The CDR3 spans 14 residues. The full variable domain, in which reference TRBV2 and TRBJ1-5 provide the parts outside the CDR3, is EPEVTQTPSHQVTQMGQEVILRCVPISNHLYFYWYRQILGQKVEFLVSFYNNEISEKSEIFDDQFSVERPDGSNFTLKIRSTKLEDSAMYFCAGSYRDTYQPQHFGDGTRLSIL.

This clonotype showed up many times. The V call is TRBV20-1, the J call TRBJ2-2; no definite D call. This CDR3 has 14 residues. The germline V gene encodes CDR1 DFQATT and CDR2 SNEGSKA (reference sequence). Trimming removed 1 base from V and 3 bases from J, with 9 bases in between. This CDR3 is CSARGDPDTGELFF. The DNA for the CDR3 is TGCAGTGCTAGAGGTGACCCGGACACCGGGGAGCTGTTTTTT.

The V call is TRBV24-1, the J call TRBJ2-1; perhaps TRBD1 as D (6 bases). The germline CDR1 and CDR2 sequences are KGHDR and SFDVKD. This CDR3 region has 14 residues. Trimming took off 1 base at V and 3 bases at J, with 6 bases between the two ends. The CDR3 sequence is CATSDLQGYNEQFF. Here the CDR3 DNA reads TGTGCCACCAGTGATTTACAGGGCTACAATGAGCAGTTCTTC.

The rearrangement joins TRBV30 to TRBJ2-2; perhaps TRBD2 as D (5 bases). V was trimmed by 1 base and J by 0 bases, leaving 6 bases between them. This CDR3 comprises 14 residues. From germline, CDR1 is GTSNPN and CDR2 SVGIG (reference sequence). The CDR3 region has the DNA TGTGCCTGGAGTGCGGGGACGAACACCGGGGAGCTGTTTTTT. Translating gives CAWSAGTNTGELFF.

The CDR3: CASSLNRKGSYTF. DNA for the CDR3: TGTGCCAGCAGTTTAAATCGGAAAGGAAGCTACACCTTC. The rearrangement links TRBV28 to TRBJ1-2, with D unresolved. The CDR3 runs 13 residues. The V end was cut by 2 bases, the J end by 9 bases, with 13 bases between. Germline V gene lookup returns CDR1 MDHEN and CDR2 SYDVKM.

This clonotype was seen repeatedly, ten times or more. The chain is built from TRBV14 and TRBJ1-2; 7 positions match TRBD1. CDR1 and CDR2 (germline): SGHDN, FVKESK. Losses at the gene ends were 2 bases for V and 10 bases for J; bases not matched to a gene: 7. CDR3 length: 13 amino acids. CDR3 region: CASSQSPGTVYTF. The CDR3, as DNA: TGTGCCAGCAGCCAAAGCCCCGGGACAGTCTACACCTTC.

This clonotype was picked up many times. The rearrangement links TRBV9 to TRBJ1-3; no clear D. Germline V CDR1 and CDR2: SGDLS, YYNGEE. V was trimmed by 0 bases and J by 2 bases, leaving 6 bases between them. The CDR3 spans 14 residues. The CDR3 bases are TGTGCCAGCAGCGTAGATCGGCCTGGAAACACCATATATTTT. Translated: CASSVDRPGNTIYF.

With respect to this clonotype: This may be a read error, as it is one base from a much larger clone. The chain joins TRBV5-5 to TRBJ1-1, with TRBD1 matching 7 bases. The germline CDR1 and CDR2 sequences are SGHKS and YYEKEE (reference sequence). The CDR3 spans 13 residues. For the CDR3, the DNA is TGTGCCAGCAAATCGAAGGGGGCCACTGAAGCTTCCTTT. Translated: CASKSKGATEASF.

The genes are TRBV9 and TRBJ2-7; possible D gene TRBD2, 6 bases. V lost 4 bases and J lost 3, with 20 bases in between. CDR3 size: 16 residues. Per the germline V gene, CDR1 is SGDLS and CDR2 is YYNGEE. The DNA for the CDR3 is TGTGCCAGCAGCCGGACCCTGAGGCGGGGCCTCTACGAGCAGTACTTC. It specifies CASSRTLRRGLYEQYF.

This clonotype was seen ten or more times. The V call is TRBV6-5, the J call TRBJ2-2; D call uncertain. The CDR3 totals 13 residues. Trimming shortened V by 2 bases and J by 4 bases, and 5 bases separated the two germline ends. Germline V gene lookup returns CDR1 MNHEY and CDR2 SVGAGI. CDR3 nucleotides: TGTGCCAGCAGTTACCTAGGCACCGGGGAGCTGTTTTTT. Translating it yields CASSYLGTGELFF.

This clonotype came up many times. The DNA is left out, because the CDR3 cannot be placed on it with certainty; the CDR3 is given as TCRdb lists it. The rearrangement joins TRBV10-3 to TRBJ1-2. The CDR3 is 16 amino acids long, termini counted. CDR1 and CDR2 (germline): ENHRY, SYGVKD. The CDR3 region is CAISESVAVTNYGYTF.

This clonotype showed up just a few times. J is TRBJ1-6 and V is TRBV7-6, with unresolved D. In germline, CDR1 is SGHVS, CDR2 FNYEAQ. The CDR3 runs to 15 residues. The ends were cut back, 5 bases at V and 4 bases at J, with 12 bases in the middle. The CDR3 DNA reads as TGTGCCAGCAGCAATACGGGTCTTTATAATTCACCCCTCCACTTT. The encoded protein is CASSNTGLYNSPLHF.

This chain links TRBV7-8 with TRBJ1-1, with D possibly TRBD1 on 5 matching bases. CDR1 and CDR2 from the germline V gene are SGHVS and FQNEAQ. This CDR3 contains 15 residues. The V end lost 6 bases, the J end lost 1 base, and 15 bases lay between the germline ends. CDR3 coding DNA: TGTGCCAGCAGGAGTAGGTCGGGACCGAACACTGAAGCTTTCTTT. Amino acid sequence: CASRSRSGPNTEAFF.

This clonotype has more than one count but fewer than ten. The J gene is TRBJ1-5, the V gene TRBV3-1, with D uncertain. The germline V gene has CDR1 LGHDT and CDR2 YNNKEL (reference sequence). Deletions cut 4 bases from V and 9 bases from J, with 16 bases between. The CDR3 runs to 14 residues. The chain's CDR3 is CASSPGVGPRPQHF. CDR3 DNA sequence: TGTGCCAGCAGCCCCGGGGTGGGTCCGAGGCCCCAGCATTTT.

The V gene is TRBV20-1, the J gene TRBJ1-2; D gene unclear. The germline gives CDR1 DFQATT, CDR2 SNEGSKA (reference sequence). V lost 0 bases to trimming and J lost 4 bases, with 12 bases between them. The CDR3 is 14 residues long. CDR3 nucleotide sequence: TGCAGTGCTAGAGATGACACAACCGGCTATGGCTACACCTTC. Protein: CSARDDTTGYGYTF.

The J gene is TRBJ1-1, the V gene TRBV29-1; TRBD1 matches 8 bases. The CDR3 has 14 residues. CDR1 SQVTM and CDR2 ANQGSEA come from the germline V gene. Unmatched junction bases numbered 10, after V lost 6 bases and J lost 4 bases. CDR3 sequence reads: CSVRRTGSGTEAFF. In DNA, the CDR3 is TGCAGCGTCAGAAGGACAGGGTCAGGCACTGAAGCTTTCTTT.

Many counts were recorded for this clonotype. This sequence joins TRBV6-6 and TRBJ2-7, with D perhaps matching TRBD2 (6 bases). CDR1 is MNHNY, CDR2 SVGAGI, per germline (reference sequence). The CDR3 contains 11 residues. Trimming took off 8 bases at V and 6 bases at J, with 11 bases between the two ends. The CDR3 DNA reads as TGTGCCAGCGGGAGGTCGGCCGAGCAGTACTTC. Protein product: CASGRSAEQYF.

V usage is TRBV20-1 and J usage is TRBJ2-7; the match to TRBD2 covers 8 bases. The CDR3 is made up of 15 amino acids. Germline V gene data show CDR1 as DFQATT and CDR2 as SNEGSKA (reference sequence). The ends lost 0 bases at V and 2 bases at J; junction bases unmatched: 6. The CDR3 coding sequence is TGCAGTGCTAGAGATATTAGCGGGATACCCTACGAGCAGTACTTC. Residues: CSARDISGIPYEQYF.

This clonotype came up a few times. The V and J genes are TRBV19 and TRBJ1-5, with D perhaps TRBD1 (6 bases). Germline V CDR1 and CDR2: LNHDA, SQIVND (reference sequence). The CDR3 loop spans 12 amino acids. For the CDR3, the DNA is TGTGCTAGAGAGGGGGGTGGACAGCCCCAGCATTTT. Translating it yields CAREGGGQPQHF.

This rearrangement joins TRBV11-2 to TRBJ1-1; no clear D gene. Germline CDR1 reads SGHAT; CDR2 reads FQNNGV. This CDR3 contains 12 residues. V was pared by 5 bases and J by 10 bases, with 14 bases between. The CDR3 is CASSLPGLRAFF. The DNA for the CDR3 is TGTGCCAGCAGCCTCCCAGGTTTACGAGCTTTCTTT.

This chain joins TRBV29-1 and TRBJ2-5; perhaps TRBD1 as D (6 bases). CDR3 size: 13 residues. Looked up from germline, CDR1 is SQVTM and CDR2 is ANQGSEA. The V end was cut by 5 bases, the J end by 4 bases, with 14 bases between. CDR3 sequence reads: CSVTLAQGETQYF. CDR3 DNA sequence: TGCAGCGTTACTCTAGCACAGGGAGAGACCCAGTACTTC. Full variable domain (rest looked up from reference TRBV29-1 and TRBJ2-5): SAVISQKPSRDICQRGTSLTIQCQVDSQVTMMFWYRQQPGQSLTLIATANQGSEATYESGFVIDKFPISRPNLTFSTLTVSNMSPEDSSIYLCSVTLAQGETQYFGPGTRLLVL.

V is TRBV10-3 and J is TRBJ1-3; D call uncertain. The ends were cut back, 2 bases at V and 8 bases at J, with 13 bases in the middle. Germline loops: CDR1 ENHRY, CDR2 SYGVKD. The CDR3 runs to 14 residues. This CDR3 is CAISEVLGLDTIYF. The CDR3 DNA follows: TGTGCCATCAGTGAGGTGCTAGGGCTGGACACCATATATTTT.

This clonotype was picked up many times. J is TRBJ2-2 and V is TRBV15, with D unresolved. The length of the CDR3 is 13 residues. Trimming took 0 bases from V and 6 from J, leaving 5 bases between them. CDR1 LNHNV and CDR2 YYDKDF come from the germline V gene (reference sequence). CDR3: CATSRDPAGELFF. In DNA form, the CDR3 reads TGTGCCACCAGCAGAGACCCCGCCGGGGAGCTGTTTTTT.

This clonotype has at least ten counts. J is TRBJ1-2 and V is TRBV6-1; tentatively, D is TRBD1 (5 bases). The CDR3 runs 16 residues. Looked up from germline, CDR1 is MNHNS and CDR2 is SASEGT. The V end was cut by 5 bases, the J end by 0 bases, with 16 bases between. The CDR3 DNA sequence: TGTGCCAGCAGTATGGTTCAAGGGGCCACTAACTATGGCTACACCTTC. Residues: CASSMVQGATNYGYTF.

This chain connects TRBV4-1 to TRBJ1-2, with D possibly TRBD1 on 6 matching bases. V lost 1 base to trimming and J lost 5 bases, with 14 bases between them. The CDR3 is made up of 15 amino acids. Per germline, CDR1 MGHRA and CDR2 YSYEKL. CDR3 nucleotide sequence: TGCGCCAGCAGCCAAGGGACAGCTAATACTTATGGCTACACCTTC. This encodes CASSQGTANTYGYTF.